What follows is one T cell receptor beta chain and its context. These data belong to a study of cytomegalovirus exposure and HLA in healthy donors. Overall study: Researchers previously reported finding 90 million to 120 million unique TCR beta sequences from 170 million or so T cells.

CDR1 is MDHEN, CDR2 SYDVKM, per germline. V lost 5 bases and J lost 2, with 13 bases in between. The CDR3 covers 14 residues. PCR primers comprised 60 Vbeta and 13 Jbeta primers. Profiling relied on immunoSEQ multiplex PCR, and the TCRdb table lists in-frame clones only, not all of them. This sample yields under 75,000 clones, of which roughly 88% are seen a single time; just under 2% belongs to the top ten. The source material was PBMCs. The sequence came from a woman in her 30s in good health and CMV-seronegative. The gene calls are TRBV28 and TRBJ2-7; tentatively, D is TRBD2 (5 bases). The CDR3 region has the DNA TGTGCCAGCAGTCCACGCGGGTTTCCCTACGAGCAGTACTTC. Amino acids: CASSPRGFPYEQYF.